This is a list of T cell receptor beta chains from one sample in a study of PD-L1 blockade in urothelial cancer. Produced via immunoSEQ multiplex PCR; TCRdb's table is partial and in-frame only. The table shows 45,000 or so clones, with 88% occurring only once. The starting material was PBMCs, obtained around atezolizumab (anti-PD-L1) treatment. Receptors were obtained from a man older than 75 with urothelial cancer. The CDR3 runs from the conserved cysteine through the conserved F or W. The D gene is left open where the match is weak. Size values are once, few and many counts, or a class for expanded clones, and some rows have none.

j_call d_call clone_size cdr3_length v_call cdr3_nt cdr3_aa
TRBJ2-4 TRBD2 . 18 TRBV7-2 TGTGCCAGCAGCTTAGAGAGCGGGGGGCTAGCGTCCAAAAACATTCAGTACTTC CASSLESGGLASKNIQYF
TRBJ1-3 TRBD1 . 15 TRBV6-5 TGTGCCAGCAGTTTAGGGGGCGCCGGAGGGGGCACCATATATTTT CASSLGGAGGGTIYF
TRBJ1-1 . . 16 TRBV27 TGTGCCAGCAGTTTATCGCGCAGGGTAGTGAGCACTGAAGCTTTCTTT CASSLSRRVVSTEAFF
TRBJ1-2 TRBD1 . 15 TRBV30 TGTGCCTGGAGTACCCAGCCAGACAGGGGCTATGGCTACACCTTC CAWSTQPDRGYGYTF
TRBJ2-1 TRBD2 . 18 TRBV12-5 TGTGCTAGTGGTTTGACTCGGACTAGCGGGTCCTCCTACAATGAGCAGTTCTTC CASGLTRTSGSSYNEQFF
TRBJ1-5 . . 13 TRBV18 TGTGCCAGCTCACCTACCGGGGATCAGCCCCAGCATTTT CASSPTGDQPQHF
TRBJ2-1 TRBD2 . 18 TRBV4-3 TGCGCCAGCAGCCAAGGATACCTAGCGGTCCCCCGTGGGAATGAGCAGTTCTTC CASSQGYLAVPRGNEQFF
TRBJ1-1 TRBD1 . 13 TRBV19 TGTGCCACCGGACAGGGACAGCTTTCTGAAGCTTTCTTT CATGQGQLSEAFF
TRBJ2-3 TRBD2 once 17 TRBV30 TGTGCCTGGGGTGAATCTATACTAGCGGCTAGCACAGATACGCAGTATTTT CAWGESILAASTDTQYF
TRBJ2-1 . once 16 TRBV5-1 TGCGCCAGCAGCTCCGAGGTAGCGGAGGGTGGGAATGAGCAGTTCTTC CASSSEVAEGGNEQFF
TRBJ2-1 TRBD2 . 17 TRBV19 TGTGCCAGTAGTATGTCTAGCGGGAGTTTGTCCTACAATGAGCAGTTCTTC CASSMSSGSLSYNEQFF
TRBJ1-5 TRBD1 few 14 TRBV19 TGTGCCAGTAGTAAGACAGGGGGCAATCAGCCCCAGCATTTT CASSKTGGNQPQHF
TRBJ2-7 TRBD2 . 14 TRBV4-2 TGTGCCAGCAGCCCAGGACTAGATCCCTACGAGCAGTACTTC CASSPGLDPYEQYF
TRBJ2-5 . once 14 TRBV19 TGTGCCAGTAACCTGGGGGGACAGCGGGAGACCCAGTACTTC CASNLGGQRETQYF
TRBJ2-7 . . 12 TRBV18 TGTGCCAGCTCACCCGCGGTCGGCGAGCAGTACTTC CASSPAVGEQYF